These T cell receptor beta chains were read from a single sample in a study of OX40 agonist ivuxolimab in advanced cancers. The method was immunoSEQ multiplex PCR; TCRdb's version includes in-frame clones alone and lacks a portion of them. This table has under 65,000 clones, roughly 87% appearing once. The source was CD4+ or CD8+ T cells sorted from blood, collected in a trial of the OX40 agonist ivuxolimab. These receptors all come from an adult with an advanced solid tumor such as melanoma, head and neck, liver or kidney cancer. Both conserved end residues are part of each CDR3. The order of the fields is J gene, V gene, clone size, CDR3 length, D gene, CDR3 DNA, CDR3 protein. The D gene is left open where the match is weak. Part of the rows lack a size; the others show once, few, many or a class for expanded clones.

>TRBJ2-4|TRBV5-1|.|19|.
TGCGCCAGCAGCTTGGAAGGGGGGACAGACCAACTAGCCAAAAACATTCAGTACTTC
CASSLEGGTDQLAKNIQYF
>TRBJ1-5|TRBV19|.|14|.
TGTGCCACCCGGTCGGTAGTACTGAGTCAGCCCCAGCATTTT
CATRSVVLSQPQHF
>TRBJ1-1|TRBV19|.|12|.
TGTGCCAGTATTGCTTTGAACACTGAAGCTTTCTTT
CASIALNTEAFF
>TRBJ1-6|TRBV4-1|.|15|.
TGCGCCAGCAGCCAAGAACAGGGATTAAACTCACCCCTCCACTTT
CASSQEQGLNSPLHF
>TRBJ1-3|TRBV6-1|once|11|.
TGTGCCAGCAGAGGCGGAAACACCATATATTTT
CASRGGNTIYF
>TRBJ1-1|TRBV19|few|14|TRBD1
TGTGCCAGTAGTATCACAGGGGTCGTCACTGAAGCTTTCTTT
CASSITGVVTEAFF
>TRBJ2-5|TRBV11-2|.|15|TRBD2
TGTGCCAGCAGCTTGTCCGGGGGGGCCTCGGAGACCCAGTACTTC
CASSLSGGASETQYF
>TRBJ2-2|TRBV5-1|.|11|.
TGCGCCAGCACGGGGTCCGGGGAGCTGTTTTTT
CASTGSGELFF
>TRBJ2-7|TRBV21-1|.|12|.
TGTGCCAGCACCACACAGGACTACGAGCAGTACTTC
CASTTQDYEQYF
>TRBJ1-6|TRBV6-5|.|13|.
TGTGCCAGCAGTCTCCAGGGAAATTCACCCCTCCACTTT
CASSLQGNSPLHF
>TRBJ1-1|TRBV4-1|.|15|TRBD1
TGCGCCAGCAGCCCCGAGAGGGGGCTGAACACTGAAGCTTTCTTT
CASSPERGLNTEAFF
>TRBJ2-5|TRBV5-1|few|14|TRBD2
TGCGCCAGCAGCTCGGGACTAGCGCGGGAGACCCAGTACTTC
CASSSGLARETQYF
>TRBJ1-6|TRBV27|.|15|.
TGTGCCAGCAGTTTATCAAGGGGAGGTAATTCACCCCTCCACTTT
CASSLSRGGNSPLHF
>TRBJ2-7|TRBV6-1|few|15|.
TGTGCCAGCAGCATACAGCCCCCAATGTCCTACGAGCAGTACTTC
CASSIQPPMSYEQYF
>TRBJ2-7|TRBV7-9|few|12|.
TGTGCCAGCAGCTTAGAGCGCCACGAGCAGTACTTC
CASSLERHEQYF
>TRBJ2-2|TRBV7-6|.|15|.
TGTGCCAGCAGCTTTAGGGCCTTGGACACCGGGGAGCTGTTTTTT
CASSFRALDTGELFF
>TRBJ2-7|TRBV4-3|.|13|TRBD1
TGCGCCAGCAGTGGGACAGGGGGGTCCGAGCAGTACTTC
CASSGTGGSEQYF
>TRBJ2-6|TRBV2|.|14|.
TGTGCCAGCACTACGCTCTCTGGGGCCAACGTCCTGACTTTC
CASTTLSGANVLTF
>TRBJ1-1|TRBV27|.|20|.
TGTGCCAGCAGTTTATGGTCTCGACGGGGGCTAAGTGTCATGAACACTGAAGCTTTCTTT
CASSLWSRRGLSVMNTEAFF
>TRBJ1-2|TRBV6-5|.|14|TRBD1
TGTGCCAGCAGCCGAGACAGGGGCGTCTATGGCTACACCTTC
CASSRDRGVYGYTF
>TRBJ1-2|TRBV5-6|.|13|.
TGTGCCAGCAGCTTCCCTCGGTACTATGGCTACACCTTC
CASSFPRYYGYTF
>TRBJ2-5|TRBV9|.|18|TRBD2
TGTGCCAGCAGCGTAGAGCCCTTGACGGGGGGGCTTCTAGAGACCCAGTACTTC
CASSVEPLTGGLLETQYF